This T cell receptor beta chain was identified during a study of Ad26.COV2.S vaccination and SARS-CoV-2 variants. The protocol was immunoSEQ multiplex PCR, while the TCRdb copy is restricted to in-frame clones and leaves out a portion. This sample carries hundreds of thousands of clones, roughly 90% of them seen once, and the ten largest clones take about 1.5%. Treatment indicated: roughly 20 received Ad26.COV2.S at low or high dose, single or two shots; roughly five received placebo; per-sample allocation not given. Collection of the samples took place on day 63 after the first injection of vaccine or placebo. The donor's status was that of an adult aged 18-55 years in Boston. This receptor was taken from a person between 18 and 59 years old who received the Ad26.COV2.S COVID-19 vaccine or a placebo. This material consisted of peripheral blood, taken in a trial of Ad26.COV2.S vaccine versus placebo.

CDR3 in DNA: TGTGCCAGCAGTTTATCGCCGGGACGGGCGTCCTACGAGCAGTACTTC. Its translation is CASSLSPGRASYEQYF. J is TRBJ2-7 and V is TRBV27; the D gene could be TRBD1 or TRBD2 (5 bases each). With 0 bases removed from V and 1 base from J, the gap between germline ends came to 13 bases. Germline V CDR1 and CDR2: MNHEY, SMNVEV (reference sequence). This CDR3 has 16 residues.